Below, one T cell receptor beta chain is given with its context. Molecular barcoding with unique molecular identifiers was used for the TCRbeta library. Via MiXCR, TCRdb re-called the PCR reads, giving one row per CDR3 protein. The repertoire holds over 550,000 distinct CDR3 sequences, with approximately 10% as singletons. This entry belongs to a study of T-cell reconstitution after alpha-beta-depleted transplantation in children. The CDR3 covers 12 residues. V lost 2 bases to trimming and J lost 2 bases, with 6 bases between them. Germline CDR1 and CDR2: DFQATT and SNEGSKA (reference sequence). The clonotype originates from a human donor who donated a stem cell graft to a child with acute myeloid leukemia. The specimen was PBMCs from the stem cell graft donor, collected from the stem cell graft. The V call is TRBV20-1, the J call TRBJ1-2; maybe TRBD1 (6 bases). CDR3 amino acids: CSARRGNYGYTF. The CDR3 region has the DNA TGCAGTGCTAGAAGGGGGAACTATGGCTACACCTTC.